Listed below are T cell receptor beta chains from one sample, sequenced in a study of T cell changes during pregnancy in multiple sclerosis. The protocol was immunoSEQ multiplex PCR, while the TCRdb copy is restricted to in-frame clones and leaves out a portion. The sample yields fewer than 100,000 clones, about nine tenths seen once. Sequencing used peripheral blood, obtained before pregnancy. All receptors come from a female donor with multiple sclerosis, enrolled in a pregnancy study. Both conserved end residues are part of each CDR3. Fields, in order: V gene, clone size, J gene, CDR3 protein. Clone size is stated in some rows and not others, as once, few, many or a class when expanded.

>TRBV6-6|NA|TRBJ1-5
CASTFLAQGGQPQHF
>TRBV5-1|NA|TRBJ1-4
CASSLEVGRNEKLFF
>TRBV19|NA|TRBJ2-4
CASSIVGGGGLNIQYF
>TRBV28|NA|TRBJ1-4
CASSLPRVAEKLFF
>TRBV7-2|NA|TRBJ2-7
CASSRSSPSGTYEQYF
>TRBV5-4|NA|TRBJ2-7
CASSSRLAGSYEQYF
>TRBV13|NA|TRBJ1-1
CASSFRQVKNTEAFF
>TRBV6-5|NA|TRBJ1-5
CASRRQGLNQPQHF
>TRBV13|NA|TRBJ1-5
CASSSALTGNQPQHF
>TRBV10-1|NA|TRBJ2-3
CASSAVITDTQYF
>TRBV10-3|NA|TRBJ1-1
CAITDGDRATEAFF
>TRBV4-1|once|TRBJ2-3
CASSQSDPDTQYF
>TRBV27|NA|TRBJ1-5
CASSLWAGDNQPQHF
>TRBV7-2|NA|TRBJ2-7
CASSSFRRAGNEQYF
>TRBV11-3|NA|TRBJ2-2
CASRSQGSGELFF